The 24 T cell receptor beta chains in this list originate from one sample, sequenced in a study of shared clonotypes between healthy human individuals. Produced via immunoSEQ multiplex PCR; TCRdb's table is partial and in-frame only. The sample has about 480,000 clones; approximately 85% are singletons. Sequenced: PBMCs. The receptor source for this set is a woman aged 40-49 years in good health. Some clones in this sample may be carry-over from other donors' samples.

The genes are TRBV18 and TRBJ1-1, with D maybe TRBD1 (5 bases). Trimming shortened V by 3 bases and J by 2 bases, and 10 bases separated the two germline ends. CDR1 KGHSH and CDR2 LQKENI come from the germline V gene. CDR3 length equals 14 residues. CDR3 coding DNA: TGTGCCAGCTCACCTGCAGGGCACAACACTGAAGCTTTCTTT. This translates into CASSPAGHNTEAFF.

This chain connects TRBV6-5 to TRBJ2-7; D not certain. Germline-derived CDR1 and CDR2 are MNHEY and SVGAGI. The CDR3 runs to 14 residues. The germline V and J ends were trimmed by 6 bases and 1 base, with 13 bases remaining between them. The CDR3 loop reads CASRIVDGSYEQYF. For the CDR3, the DNA is TGTGCCAGCAGGATAGTGGACGGGTCCTACGAGCAGTACTTC.

The rearrangement links TRBV27 to TRBJ1-2, with D unresolved. The germline V gene has CDR1 MNHEY and CDR2 SMNVEV (reference sequence). The CDR3 loop spans 13 amino acids. V was clipped by 3 bases and J by 3 bases, with 8 bases between them. The CDR3 DNA reads TGTGCCAGCAGTTTGGAGGGAGACTATGGCTACACCTTC. Translation gives CASSLEGDYGYTF.

This clone was found a few times. A clone one base away is much larger, so this may be a read error. Other DNA sequences within the sample encode an identical CDR3. The CDR3 nucleotides read TGTGCCTGGACCCGGACAGGTAAAGAGACCCAGTACTTC. It codes for CAWTRTGKETQYF. This chain uses TRBV30 with TRBJ2-5, with TRBD1 identical over 7 bases. V was clipped by 4 bases and J by 3 bases; unmatched bases: 5. CDR1 is GTSNPN and CDR2 is SVGIG in the germline V gene (reference sequence). This CDR3 has 13 residues.

V gene TRBV6-5 combines with J gene TRBJ2-7; 9 nucleotides agree with TRBD1. Germline V lookup: CDR1 MNHEY, CDR2 SVGAGI. The CDR3 length is 13 residues. V lost 8 bases, J lost 5 bases, and 7 bases stayed unmatched. The DNA for the CDR3 is TGTGCCAGCTCCTGGACAGGGGTCGACGAGCAGTACTTC. Amino acid sequence: CASSWTGVDEQYF.

This sequence joins TRBV6-1 and TRBJ1-2; no definite D call. Germline assignment: CDR1 MNHNS and CDR2 SASEGT. The CDR3 is 16 residues long. V lost 2 bases and J lost 7, with 20 bases in between. In DNA form, the CDR3 reads TGTGCCAGCAGTGAATGGACCTCTCGAGGATTTGGTGGCTACACCTTC. Translation gives CASSEWTSRGFGGYTF.

As for this clone: This sample includes further DNA sequences coding for the same CDR3. This chain links TRBV28 with TRBJ2-3; D gene unclear. Between the trimmed V and J ends, which lost 3 bases and 6 bases, there was a span of 4 bases. This CDR3 is built from 11 residues. Germline values: CDR1 MDHEN, CDR2 SYDVKM. The CDR3 DNA reads as TGTGCCAGCAGTTTTGGTGATACGCAGTATTTT. It specifies CASSFGDTQYF. Variable domain in full (rest from reference TRBV28 and TRBJ2-3): DVKVTQSSRYLVKRTGEKVFLECVQDMDHENMFWYRQDPGLGLRLIYFSYDVKMKEKGDIPEGYSVSREKKERFSLILESASTNQTSMYLCASSFGDTQYFGPGTRLTVL.

This chain joins TRBV27 and TRBJ2-1; D is possibly TRBD1 (5 bases). The V gene's germline CDR1 is MNHEY and CDR2 SMNVEV (reference sequence). The CDR3 runs to 13 residues. V was trimmed by 7 bases and J by 5 bases, leaving 12 bases between them. The CDR3, as DNA: TGTGCCAGCACGTCTCTGGGGCACAATGAGCAGTTCTTC. Translating gives CASTSLGHNEQFF.

This clone was counted ten times or more. This chain links TRBV10-3 with TRBJ2-3, with D possibly being TRBD2 (6 bases). CDR1 is ENHRY and CDR2 is SYGVKD in the germline V gene. The CDR3 spans 16 residues. V was cut by 3 bases and J by 4 bases, with 17 bases left in between. The CDR3 region is CAISDGSGWLADTQYF. In nucleotides, the CDR3 is TGTGCCATCAGTGACGGAAGCGGGTGGCTTGCAGATACGCAGTATTTT.

The chain is built from TRBV10-3 and TRBJ2-3; 9 nucleotides match TRBD2. Trimming removed 10 bases from V and 0 bases from J; junction bases left unmatched: 8. The CDR3 covers 15 residues. Germline loops: CDR1 ENHRY, CDR2 SYGVKD. The CDR3 here is CATVAGVSSTDTQYF. The CDR3, as DNA: TGTGCCACCGTAGCGGGAGTTTCCAGCACAGATACGCAGTATTTT.

The J gene is TRBJ2-1, the V gene TRBV7-6; possibly TRBD2 for D (6 bases). The germline V gene encodes CDR1 SGHVS and CDR2 FNYEAQ. Trimming stripped 5 bases from V and 1 base from J, with 15 bases between. This CDR3 contains 16 residues. CDR3 DNA sequence: TGTGCCAGCAGCACCCCCTGGGGGGAATCCTACAATGAGCAGTTCTTC. Residues: CASSTPWGESYNEQFF.

The chain links TRBV10-3 to TRBJ2-1, with 9 nucleotides matching TRBD2. CDR1 and CDR2 (germline): ENHRY, SYGVKD. The CDR3 consists of 17 residues. V was pared by 0 bases and J by 4 bases, with 7 bases of the junction left unmatched. The CDR3 protein is CAISESAGGRAYNEQFF. The DNA for the CDR3 is TGTGCCATCAGTGAGTCGGCGGGAGGGAGAGCGTACAATGAGCAGTTCTTC.

The chain joins TRBV4-1 to TRBJ1-2, with D unclear. Germline CDR1 MGHRA, CDR2 YSYEKL. Between the trimmed V and J ends, which lost 3 bases and 7 bases, there was a span of 12 bases. This CDR3 is 13 amino acids long. The CDR3 DNA reads TGCGCCAGCAGCCACCCAACCACCGGTGGCTACACCTTC. It yields the protein CASSHPTTGGYTF.

The J gene is TRBJ1-2, the V gene TRBV7-2, with D perhaps TRBD1 (5 bases). The ends were cut back, 5 bases at V and 6 bases at J, with 10 bases in the middle. Germline CDR1 is SGHTA and CDR2 is FQGNSA. This CDR3 spans 12 amino acids. CDR3 DNA sequence: TGTGCCAGCAGCCTCGACAGCCATGGCTACACCTTC. Translation gives CASSLDSHGYTF.

The chain employs TRBV5-4 and TRBJ1-4; 9 bases match TRBD1. After removal of 4 bases from V and 4 bases from J, the junction contained 5 bases not matched to a gene. Germline CDR1 and CDR2: SGHNT and YYREEE (reference sequence). This CDR3 comprises 15 residues. The CDR3 loop is CASSRQGGLNEKLFF. The DNA of the CDR3 is TGTGCCAGCAGCCGACAGGGGGGCCTTAATGAAAAACTGTTTTTT. Looking up the rest from reference TRBV5-4 and TRBJ1-4 gives the full variable domain: ETGVTQSPTHLIKTRGQQVTLRCSSQSGHNTVSWYQQALGQGPQFIFQYYREEENGRGNFPPRFSGLQFPNYSSELNVNALELDDSALYLCASSRQGGLNEKLFFGSGTQLSVL.

The V gene is TRBV9, the J gene TRBJ2-1; D uncertain. Germline V gene sequence: CDR1 SGDLS, CDR2 YYNGEE. The V end lost 2 bases, the J end lost 4 bases, and 10 bases lay between the germline ends. The CDR3 is made up of 14 amino acids. The CDR3 loop reads CASSVQTGYNEQFF. CDR3 bases: TGTGCCAGCAGCGTCCAGACTGGATACAATGAGCAGTTCTTC.

V and J are TRBV6-4 and TRBJ1-4, with unresolved D. The CDR3 has 15 residues. The germline CDR1 and CDR2 sequences are MRHNA and SNTAGT. V dropped 3 bases and J dropped 0 bases, with 8 bases sitting between them. CDR3 sequence: CASSERYATNEKLFF. Here the CDR3 DNA reads TGTGCCAGCAGTGAGCGGTACGCAACTAATGAAAAACTGTTTTTT.

J is TRBJ1-2 and V is TRBV5-8, with D maybe TRBD1 (5 bases). V gave up 0 bases and J gave up 9 bases, with 15 bases separating them. CDR3 length: 14 amino acids. In germline, CDR1 is SGHTS, CDR2 YDEGEE. CDR3: CASSLVGTAFRYTF. In nucleotides, the CDR3 is TGTGCCAGCAGCTTGGTGGGGACGGCGTTTCGCTACACCTTC.

The J gene is TRBJ2-7, the V gene TRBV28, with a possible D match to TRBD2 (8 bases). The CDR3 sequence is 14 residues long. CDR1 MDHEN and CDR2 SYDVKM come from the germline V gene. V lost 8 bases, J lost 1 base, and 15 bases lay in between. CDR3 in amino acids: CASREGRGSYEQYF. The DNA for the CDR3 is TGTGCCAGCCGGGAGGGCAGGGGGTCCTACGAGCAGTACTTC. The entire variable domain, with the rest obtained from reference TRBV28 and TRBJ2-7, is as follows: DVKVTQSSRYLVKRTGEKVFLECVQDMDHENMFWYRQDPGLGLRLIYFSYDVKMKEKGDIPEGYSVSREKKERFSLILESASTNQTSMYLCASREGRGSYEQYFGPGTRLTVT.

In this sample, this clone turned up once. The chain uses TRBV19 and TRBJ2-5; 11 nucleotides line up with TRBD2. The junction had 7 bases not matched to a gene; V was cut back by 3 bases and J by 4 bases. CDR1 is LNHDA and CDR2 is SQIVND in the germline V gene (reference sequence). The CDR3 loop spans 16 amino acids. CDR3 DNA: TGTGCCAGTAGTATGGGGCTAGCGGGAGGAAGAGAGACCCAGTACTTC. Its translation is CASSMGLAGGRETQYF.

This sequence joins TRBV6-1 and TRBJ1-5, with 7 bases that match TRBD1. V shed 3 bases and J 7 bases; nucleotides not matched to a gene: 6. Germline CDR1 and CDR2: MNHNS and SASEGT. The CDR3 contains 14 residues. The CDR3 spells CASSERGQSQPQHF. CDR3 DNA sequence: TGTGCCAGCAGTGAGCGGGGACAGTCACAGCCCCAGCATTTT.

This chain joins TRBV19 and TRBJ1-5; no firm D call. Trimming left V 3 bases short and J 3 bases short, with 18 bases between. CDR1 is LNHDA, CDR2 SQIVND, per germline (reference sequence). This CDR3 region has 17 residues. The CDR3 DNA sequence: TGTGCCAGTAGTATCGGTATGAGGCGAGCTTCCAATCAGCCCCAGCATTTT. This codes for CASSIGMRRASNQPQHF.

The chain combines TRBV6-4 with TRBJ2-2; TRBD1 or TRBD2 may be the D gene (5 bases each). There are 15 residues in the CDR3. Trimming removed 4 bases at V and 0 bases at J, with 9 bases between. The germline gives CDR1 MRHNA, CDR2 SNTAGT. The CDR3 loop is CASSVEGTNTGELFF. The CDR3, as DNA: TGTGCCAGCAGTGTTGAGGGGACGAACACCGGGGAGCTGTTTTTT.

The chain combines TRBV5-1 with TRBJ2-7; no definite D call. The CDR3 sequence is 15 residues long. V was clipped by 3 bases and J by 2 bases, with 15 bases between them. CDR1 and CDR2 from the germline V gene are SGHRS and YFSETQ. In DNA, the CDR3 is TGCGCCAGCAGCTCCCAAGGCCTCGCGCCCTACGAGCAGTACTTC. As protein: CASSSQGLAPYEQYF.